These T cell receptor beta chains were read from a single sample in a study of T cell responses to AZD1222 COVID-19 vaccine. Sequenced by immunoSEQ multiplex PCR; TCRdb stores in-frame clones only, minus some. The sample includes more than 150,000 clones, 90% to 95% of them seen just once. Source: peripheral blood, taken on day 0 of AZD1222 vaccination. These receptors originate from an adult in good health. The conserved cysteine and the conserved F or W are not part of the CDR3 here. Rows may omit the clone size; those that give it use once, few, many or a size class.

V gene	clone size	J gene	CDR3 protein
TRBV5-1	.	TRBJ2-1	ASSLEGGSDEQF
TRBV4-2	once	TRBJ2-3	ASSQDPAGGTDTQY
TRBV7-6	.	TRBJ2-1	ASSLGSLGGHYNEQF
TRBV19	.	TRBJ2-5	ASAGAEETQY
TRBV4-1	.	TRBJ1-5	ASSQERWGNQPQH
TRBV28	few	TRBJ1-5	ASSLSGSNQPQH
TRBV2	few	TRBJ1-2	ASSSLGLQGYT
TRBV7-6	.	TRBJ2-7	ASSLAPGTSETYEQY
TRBV6-2/TRBV6-3	.	TRBJ1-2	ASSRTVNYGYT
TRBV6-6	.	TRBJ1-2	ASSSQTGNYGYT
TRBV5-1	.	TRBJ2-1	ASTPLAGGGDEQF
TRBV5-1	.	TRBJ1-4	ASSSRDRDEKLF
TRBV29-1	.	TRBJ2-2	SVLLLVNTGELF
TRBV4-1	.	TRBJ2-1	ASSQGPGLVYDEQF
TRBV30	.	TRBJ2-7	AWSVQGSVGQY
TRBV4-1	.	TRBJ1-1	ASVGTEAF
TRBV19	.	TRBJ2-5	ASSIQGGLASRETQY
TRBV19	.	TRBJ1-5	ASSIAQGQNQPQH
TRBV5-1	.	TRBJ2-1	ASSASIANEQF
TRBV28	.	TRBJ2-1	ASSRGLAGVMGYNEQF
TRBV3-1/TRBV3-2	.	TRBJ1-3	ASSQEGRLLGNTIY
TRBV2	.	TRBJ1-5	ATNRAGQPQH
TRBV5-8	.	TRBJ1-1	ASSFLRTEAF
TRBV2	.	TRBJ1-4	ASSEWIWGAQGLANEKLF
TRBV9	.	TRBJ2-2	ASTSHGELF
TRBV30	.	TRBJ2-7	AWASGSSYEQY
TRBV18	.	TRBJ2-7	ASSPAMGREWY
TRBV6-1	.	TRBJ1-1	ASSERVPSGNTEAF
TRBV19	.	TRBJ1-2	ASTDFVGTGFYGYT
TRBV11-2	.	TRBJ1-1	ASSLSPKNTEAF
TRBV10-3	.	TRBJ2-7	AIGKGIGYEQY
TRBV10-3	.	TRBJ1-3	AISESGSPSGNTIY
TRBV28	.	TRBJ1-2	ASNQGRFDYGYT
TRBV5-1	.	TRBJ2-5	ASSYYRTSGTQETQY
TRBV6-5	.	TRBJ1-2	ASSLYGQTNYGYT
TRBV19	.	TRBJ2-1	ASSPRSGRSYNEQF
TRBV6-5	.	TRBJ2-7	ASSVLAGEQY
TRBV5-1	.	TRBJ1-1	ASSLTGTGNRATPLNTEAF
TRBV11-2	.	TRBJ1-2	ASSEPGGRGYGYT
TRBV7-6	.	TRBJ2-7	ASSLVRGGLYEQY
TRBV28	.	TRBJ1-2	ASLQVNYGYT
TRBV6-5	.	TRBJ1-5	ASRRHPIEPQH
TRBV11-2	.	TRBJ2-7	ASSLVRKGNYEQY
TRBV5-6	.	TRBJ1-5	ASSYRDRGPNQPQH
TRBV5-1	.	TRBJ1-3	ASSPGQNSGNTIY